This T cell receptor (beta chain) was captured by sequencing in a study of shared clonotypes between healthy human individuals. CD45RO-negative, CCR7-selected cells formed the naive CD8 fraction, which excluded terminally differentiated effector memory CD45RA+ cells. With regard to this clone: Its specificity is not known.

The germline V gene has CDR1 SGHTA and CDR2 FQGNSA. The CDR3 runs to 16 residues. Trimming removed 1 base at V and 6 bases at J, with 13 bases between. Assay used: immunoSEQ multiplex PCR; TCRdb lists only in-frame clones, some missing. The profile shows 1.5 million to 2.5 million clones, about 95% of them singletons. Broader study findings: Clonotypes shared by all four sorted-subset donors had higher generation probabilities than non-shared clonotypes. Naive CD4 clonotypes overlapped across several donors at around 4.8%.

This sequence was found in a man younger than 35 in good health. The chain joins TRBV7-2 to TRBJ1-6; D remains ambiguous. Sample: naive CD8+ T cells sorted from blood. The CDR3 protein is CASSLEEGPFNSPLHF. For the CDR3, the DNA is TGTGCCAGCAGCTTAGAGGAAGGCCCCTTTAATTCACCCCTCCACTTT.